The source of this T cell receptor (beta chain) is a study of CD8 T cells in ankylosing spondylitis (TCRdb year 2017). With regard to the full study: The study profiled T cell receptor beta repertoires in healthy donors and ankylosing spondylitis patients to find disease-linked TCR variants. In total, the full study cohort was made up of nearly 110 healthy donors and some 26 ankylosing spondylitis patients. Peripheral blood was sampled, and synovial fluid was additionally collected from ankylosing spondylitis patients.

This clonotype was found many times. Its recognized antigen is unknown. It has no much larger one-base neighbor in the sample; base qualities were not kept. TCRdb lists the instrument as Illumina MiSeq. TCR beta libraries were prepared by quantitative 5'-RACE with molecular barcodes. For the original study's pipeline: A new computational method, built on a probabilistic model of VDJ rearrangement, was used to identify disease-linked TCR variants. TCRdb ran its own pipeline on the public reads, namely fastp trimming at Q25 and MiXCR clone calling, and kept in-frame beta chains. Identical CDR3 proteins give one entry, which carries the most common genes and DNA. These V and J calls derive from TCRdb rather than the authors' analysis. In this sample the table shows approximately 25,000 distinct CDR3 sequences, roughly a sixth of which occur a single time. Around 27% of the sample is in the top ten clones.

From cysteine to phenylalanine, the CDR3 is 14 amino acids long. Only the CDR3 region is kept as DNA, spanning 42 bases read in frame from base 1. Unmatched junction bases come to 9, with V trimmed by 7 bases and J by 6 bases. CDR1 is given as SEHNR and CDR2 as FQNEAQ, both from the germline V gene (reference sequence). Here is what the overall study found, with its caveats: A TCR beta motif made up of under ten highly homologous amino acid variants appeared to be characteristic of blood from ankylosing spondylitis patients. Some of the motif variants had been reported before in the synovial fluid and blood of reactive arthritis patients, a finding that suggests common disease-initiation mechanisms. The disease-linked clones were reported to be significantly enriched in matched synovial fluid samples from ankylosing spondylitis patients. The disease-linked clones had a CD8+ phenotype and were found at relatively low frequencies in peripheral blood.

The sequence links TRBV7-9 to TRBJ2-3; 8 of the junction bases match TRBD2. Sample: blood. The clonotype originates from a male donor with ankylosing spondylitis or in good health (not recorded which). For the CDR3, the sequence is CASTYRGGGDTQYF. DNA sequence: TGTGCCAGCACCTACCGGGGGGGCGGTGATACGCAGTATTTT. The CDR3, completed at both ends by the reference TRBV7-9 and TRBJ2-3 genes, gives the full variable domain DTGVSQNPRHKITKRGQNVTFRCDPISEHNRLYWYRQTLGQGPEFLTYFQNEAQLEKSRLLSDRFSAERPKGSFSTLEIQRTEQGDSAMYLCASTYRGGGDTQYFGPGTRLTVL.